The 30 T cell receptor beta chains presented below share a single source sample, sequenced in a study of T cell clonality in common variable immunodeficiency. Sequencing was performed with immunoSEQ multiplex PCR; in TCRdb, only in-frame clones are kept and a portion is missing. The sample yields tens of thousands of clones, without any singletons. Sequences were obtained from peripheral blood mononuclear cells. All receptors derive from a person aged 18 to 75 in good health.

At least ten counts were recorded for this clone. The sequenced CDR3 bases are TGCAGCGTTGGTGCTAGCGCCTTCCAAGAGACG. It encodes CSVGASAFQET. The whole CDR3 region reads CSVGASAFQETQYF. The V call is TRBV29-1, the J call TRBJ2-3, with D tentatively TRBD2 (6 bases). Read data end 3 residues before the CDR3 end; the end is taken from the germline J gene. The CDR3 loop spans 14 amino acids. Germline-derived CDR1 and CDR2 are SQVTM and ANQGSEA.

Ten or more counts support this clone. The read stops 3 residues short of the end of the CDR3; the missing end is completed from the germline J gene. The rearrangement links TRBV5-1 to TRBJ2-7; D may be TRBD1 (6 bases). Trimming cost V 4 bases and J 6 bases, with 23 bases left between them. This CDR3 contains 16 residues. The V gene's germline CDR1 is SGHRS and CDR2 YFSETQ. Partial CDR3 DNA: TGCGCCAGCAGCCCCATCGGAAGGCCAGGGGCCGGCGAG. Its translation: CASSPIGRPGAGE. The whole CDR3 is CASSPIGRPGAGEQYF.

This clone was observed many times. Read data end 3 residues before the CDR3 end; the end is taken from the germline J gene. The V gene is TRBV5-1, the J gene TRBJ1-1; no definite D call. The CDR3 has 15 residues. Trimming cost V 1 base and J 2 bases, with 12 bases left between them. Per the germline V gene, CDR1 is SGHRS and CDR2 is YFSETQ. CDR3 in amino acids: CASSLSRWLNTEAFF. The covered CDR3 bases are TGCGCCAGCAGCTTGTCAAGGTGGCTCAACACTGAA.

This clone has a handful of counts. The junction departs from germline at one end; a sequencing error may be responsible. The CDR3 end falls 3 residues outside the read, so it is completed with the germline J gene. The chain is built from TRBV7-7 and TRBJ1-2; perhaps TRBD1 as D (6 bases). CDR1 SSHAT and CDR2 FNYEAQ come from the germline V gene (reference sequence). The CDR3 is made up of 14 amino acids. The CDR3 loop reads CASSLTGKGDTYTF. The sequenced CDR3 bases are TGTGCTAGCAGCTTGACAGGAAAGGGGGATACC.

In its sample, this clone was seen many times. The read gets to within 3 residues of the CDR3 end, and the germline J gene fills in the rest. The chain recombines TRBV5-6 with TRBJ2-7; no clear D. Germline CDR1 reads SGHDT; CDR2 reads YYEEEE. This CDR3 is 15 amino acids long. V dropped 2 bases and J dropped 0 bases, with 12 bases sitting between them. The CDR3 here is CASSLRHTYSYEQYF. The DNA read from the CDR3 is TGTGCCAGCAGCTTAAGACATACTTACTCCTACGAG.

In this sample, this clone turned up many times. The read terminates 3 residues before the CDR3 end, so the remaining end is supplied by the germline J gene. The chain recombines TRBV6-1 with TRBJ1-5; D not certain. The CDR3 sequence is 14 residues long. The V end was cut by 3 bases, the J end by 3 bases, with 9 bases between. Germline-derived CDR1 and CDR2 are MNHNS and SASEGT. CDR3 DNA (partial): TGTGCCAGCAGTGACCCCTTTAACAATCAGCCC. This encodes CASSDPFNNQP. The whole CDR3 is CASSDPFNNQPQHF.

The sample holds many counts of this clone. The CDR3 end falls 3 residues outside the read, so it is completed with the germline J gene. The V call is TRBV15, the J call TRBJ2-2; D is possibly TRBD1 (5 bases). The ends were cut back, 8 bases at V and 3 bases at J, with 13 bases in the middle. The CDR3 extends over 14 amino acids. The V gene's germline CDR1 is LNHNV and CDR2 YYDKDF (reference sequence). CDR3 sequence: CATGRGADTGELFF. The CDR3 DNA, read in part, is TGTGCCACCGGAAGGGGCGCGGACACCGGGGAG.

This clone was seen many times. The missing CDR3 end, 3 residues past where the read stops, is filled in from the germline J gene. The rearrangement links TRBV19 to TRBJ2-2; weak D call: TRBD1 (6 bases). Germline CDR1 reads LNHDA; CDR2 reads SQIVND (reference sequence). V lost 6 bases to trimming and J lost 2 bases, with 19 bases between them. There are 17 residues in the CDR3. CDR3 loop: CASRPHRTDLNTGELFF. The sequenced part of the CDR3 DNA is TGTGCCAGTAGGCCACATCGGACAGACCTTAACACCGGGGAG.

In this sample, this clone turned up a few times. The read is 3 residues too short to cover the CDR3 end, so that end is filled in from the germline J gene. The V gene is TRBV2, the J gene TRBJ2-7, with a possible D match to TRBD1 (8 bases). V lost 9 bases, J lost 3 bases, and 18 bases lay in between. The CDR3 is 14 residues long. Germline lookup yields CDR1 SNHLY and CDR2 FYNNEI. CDR3 protein: CASTAQGGLYEQYF. The CDR3 DNA, read in part, is TGTGCCAGTACGGCACAGGGGGGGCTCTACGAG.

Ten or more counts support this clone. The missing CDR3 end, 3 residues past where the read stops, is filled in from the germline J gene. This chain uses TRBV18 with TRBJ1-4; 11 bases align to TRBD1. Germline V gene data show CDR1 as KGHSH and CDR2 as LQKENI. This CDR3 is 16 amino acids long. Germline trimming cut 3 bases from V and 3 bases from J; bases unmatched to any gene: 3. Partial CDR3 DNA: TGTGCCAGCTCACCTGGACAGGGGGCGGCTAATGAAAAA. Amino acid sequence: CASSPGQGAANEK. The whole CDR3 reads CASSPGQGAANEKLFF. The full variable domain, in which reference TRBV18 and TRBJ1-4 provide the parts outside the CDR3, is NAGVMQNPRHLVRRRGQEARLRCSPMKGHSHVYWYRQLPEEGLKFMVYLQKENIIDESGMPKERFSAEFPKEGPSILRIQQVVRGDSAAYFCASSPGQGAANEKLFFGSGTQLSVL.

Many counts were recorded for this clone. The read halts 3 residues ahead of the CDR3 end, with the missing end drawn from the germline J gene. The chain uses TRBV28 and TRBJ2-7, with D perhaps TRBD1 (6 bases). This CDR3 comprises 13 residues. V lost 5 bases, J lost 4 bases, and 12 bases lay in between. Germline CDR1 MDHEN, CDR2 SYDVKM. The sequenced part of the CDR3 DNA is TGTGCCAGCAGTCTCGCAGGGACATACGAG. Protein product: CASSLAGTYE. The whole CDR3 is CASSLAGTYEQYF.

The table lists this clone with many counts. The observed sequence ends 3 residues before the CDR3 terminus, with the missing tail filled in from the germline J gene. V usage is TRBV19 and J usage is TRBJ2-7; a weak D match, TRBD2 (7 bases). CDR3 size: 17 residues. CDR1 and CDR2 from the germline V gene are LNHDA and SQIVND (reference sequence). V was trimmed by 2 bases and J by 5 bases, leaving 22 bases between them. CDR3 residues: CASSIRKLEGGPHEQYF. The CDR3 DNA, read in part, is TGTGCCAGTAGTATAAGGAAACTCGAGGGGGGGCCCCACGAG.

Only a few counts were recorded for this clone. The read ends 3 residues shy of where the CDR3 ends; the end is completed using the germline J gene. This rearrangement joins TRBV7-2 to TRBJ1-2; a weak D match, TRBD1 (6 bases). Trimming removed 6 bases from V and 6 bases from J, with 20 bases in between. There are 15 residues in the CDR3. The germline CDR1 and CDR2 sequences are SGHTA and FQGNSA. This CDR3 is CASSYFDRFKNGYTF. CDR3 bases read: TGTGCCAGCAGTTACTTTGACAGGTTCAAAAATGGC. Drawing the rest from reference TRBV7-2 and TRBJ1-2, the complete variable domain is GAGVSQSPSNKVTEKGKDVELRCDPISGHTALYWYRQSLGQGLEFLIYFQGNSAPDKSGLPSDRFSAERTGGSVSTLTIQRTQQEDSAVYLCASSYFDRFKNGYTFGSGTRLTVV.

This clone was seen more than once but under ten times. The read halts 3 residues ahead of the CDR3 end, with the missing end drawn from the germline J gene. The genes are TRBV19 and TRBJ2-1; 11 nucleotides line up with TRBD2. CDR3 size: 14 residues. Germline V lookup: CDR1 LNHDA, CDR2 SQIVND (reference sequence). With 10 bases clipped from V and 8 bases from J, the junction kept 10 bases outside the gene matches. The covered CDR3 bases are TGTGCCATATTAGCGGGAGGGCTTCTAGATGAG. It translates to CAILAGGLLDE. The full CDR3 sequence reads CAILAGGLLDEQFF.

The CDR3 DNA, read in part, is TGTGCCAGTAGTACCAGGGAGGCCTACGAC. This encodes CASSTREAYD. The CDR3 reads in full as CASSTREAYDYTF. This rearrangement joins TRBV19 to TRBJ1-2; D may be TRBD1 (5 bases). With the read ending 3 residues before the CDR3 end, the germline J gene is used to fill in that end. The germline V gene has CDR1 LNHDA and CDR2 SQIVND (reference sequence). This CDR3 comprises 13 residues.

In this sample, this clone turned up a few times. Coverage ceases 3 residues before the CDR3 finishes, and the germline J gene fills in the end. The chain combines TRBV30 with TRBJ2-4, with a weak D call TRBD2 (5 bases). This CDR3 is 17 amino acids long. The germline CDR1 and CDR2 sequences are GTSNPN and SVGIG (reference sequence). The CDR3 bases that were read are TGTGCCTGGAGTGTCACCTGGCCACGACTACAAAAGGCTGGT. It is translated as CAWSVTWPRLQKAG. From start to end, the CDR3 is CAWSVTWPRLQKAGQYF.

Many counts were recorded for this clone. The read stops 3 residues short of the end of the CDR3; the missing end is completed from the germline J gene. The V call is TRBV20-1, the J call TRBJ2-4, with TRBD2 identical over 7 bases. Per germline, CDR1 DFQATT and CDR2 SNEGSKA (reference sequence). V gave up 2 bases and J gave up 8 bases; unmatched junction bases: 15. CDR3 size: 16 residues. CDR3 protein: CSARRAGVRWEDIQYF. The DNA read from the CDR3 is TGCAGTGCTAGAAGGGCGGGAGTACGATGGGAAGACATT.

Comments on this clone: The read ends 3 residues early relative to the CDR3; the germline J gene fills the gap. The chain recombines TRBV5-5 with TRBJ2-4, with a weak D call TRBD1 (6 bases). This CDR3 region has 14 residues. Germline V gene data show CDR1 as SGHKS and CDR2 as YYEKEE (reference sequence). The sequenced part of the CDR3 DNA is TGTGCCAGCAGCTGGGACAAACTTAACTATGGT. This gives the protein CASSWDKLNYG. The CDR3 as a whole reads CASSWDKLNYGQYF.

About this clone itself: Read sequence stops 3 residues before the CDR3 end, and the germline J gene provides the missing end. The genes are TRBV7-8 and TRBJ1-1; possible D gene TRBD1, 6 bases. The CDR3 covers 18 residues. Germline CDR1 is SGHVS and CDR2 is FQNEAQ. Between the trimmed V and J ends, which lost 0 bases and 1 base, there was a span of 18 bases. CDR3 DNA, as far as it was read: TGTGCCAGCAGCTTAGCGCTTCGGGGGGCCGGCTGGAACACTGAA. As protein: CASSLALRGAGWNTE. The complete CDR3 protein is CASSLALRGAGWNTEAFF.

To note about this clone: The read gets to within 3 residues of the CDR3 end, and the germline J gene fills in the rest. V is TRBV7-2 and J is TRBJ2-2, with D possibly being TRBD2 (7 bases). This CDR3 region has 15 residues. From germline, CDR1 is SGHTA and CDR2 FQGNSA. CDR3 loop: CASSLKGGGREKLFF. The CDR3 DNA, read in part, is TGTGCCAGCAGCTTAAAAGGGGGGGGGCGGGAAAAG.

This clone was observed at least ten times. Coverage ceases 3 residues before the CDR3 finishes, and the germline J gene fills in the end. This chain links TRBV6-1 with TRBJ2-7; D is perhaps TRBD1 or TRBD2 (5 bases each). There are 13 residues in the CDR3. Trimming shortened V by 4 bases and J by 3 bases, and 10 bases separated the two germline ends. Per germline, CDR1 MNHNS and CDR2 SASEGT. CDR3 sequence: CASSAREYYEQYF. CDR3 bases read: TGTGCCAGCAGTGCCAGGGAGTACTACGAG.

This clone has at least ten counts. The CDR3 loop reads CASSLTPRVQSVYGYTF. The part of the CDR3 DNA that was read is TGCGCCAGCAGCTTGACACCCAGGGTCCAATCTGTCTATGGC. The gene calls are TRBV5-1 and TRBJ1-2; tentatively, D is TRBD1 (5 bases). The CDR3 end falls 3 residues outside the read, so it is completed with the germline J gene. CDR3 length: 17 amino acids. The germline gives CDR1 SGHRS, CDR2 YFSETQ. The germline V and J ends were trimmed by 1 base and 4 bases, with 20 bases remaining between them.

Many counts were recorded for this clone. From the germline J gene comes the end of the CDR3, since the read stops 3 residues before it. This chain links TRBV28 with TRBJ1-5, with D perhaps TRBD1 (5 bases). This CDR3 has 14 residues. CDR1 is MDHEN, CDR2 SYDVKM, per germline. Trimming stripped 11 bases from V and 1 base from J, with 15 bases between. Partial CDR3 DNA: TGTGCCGCCCGATGGGGCCTCAGCAATCAGCCC. Amino acid sequence: CAARWGLSNQP. The entire CDR3 is CAARWGLSNQPQHF.

As concerns this clone: The read terminates 3 residues before the CDR3 end, so the remaining end is supplied by the germline J gene. This chain links TRBV18 with TRBJ2-2, with TRBD1 identical over 7 bases. The CDR3 has 14 residues. The germline V gene encodes CDR1 KGHSH and CDR2 LQKENI. The DNA read from the CDR3 is TGTGCCAGCTCACCCCAGGGGGAAGGGTCACCG. Encoded protein: CASSPQGEGSP. The whole CDR3 protein reads CASSPQGEGSPLFF.

This clone has a count of ten or more. The chain's CDR3 is CASSFSNYQETQYF. The sequenced CDR3 bases are TGTGCCAGCAGTTTCTCTAACTACCAAGAGACG. The genes are TRBV28 and TRBJ2-3; D is unclear. The read finishes 3 residues shy of the CDR3 end, and the germline J gene is used to complete it. The germline V gene has CDR1 MDHEN and CDR2 SYDVKM. CDR3 size: 14 residues.

This clone was recorded at least ten times. The read ends 3 residues shy of where the CDR3 ends; the end is completed using the germline J gene. The chain recombines TRBV30 with TRBJ1-5; TRBD1 agrees at 9 bases. The germline CDR1 and CDR2 sequences are GTSNPN and SVGIG (reference sequence). The V segment lost 5 bases and the J segment 4 bases; nucleotides outside the gene matches: 9. The CDR3 extends over 15 amino acids. The part of the CDR3 DNA that was read is TGTGCCTGGGCCGGGACAGGGAAAGGGAATCAGCCC. Protein: CAWAGTGKGNQP. The entire CDR3 protein reads CAWAGTGKGNQPQHF.

There are a few counts of this clone. CDR3 amino acids: CASSADRGTNYGYTF. Partial CDR3 DNA: TGTGCCAGCAGTGCGGACAGGGGGACTAACTATGGC. The chain employs TRBV2 and TRBJ1-2, with 10 bases aligning to TRBD1. Read data end 3 residues before the CDR3 end; the end is taken from the germline J gene. Trimming took 4 bases from V and 0 from J; bases not matched to a gene: 2. The germline V gene has CDR1 SNHLY and CDR2 FYNNEI. CDR3 length equals 15 residues.

This clone came up many times. The sequenced fragment ends 3 residues before the CDR3 boundary, so the rest is inferred from the germline J gene. The chain recombines TRBV30 with TRBJ2-2; D gene unclear. The germline CDR1 and CDR2 sequences are GTSNPN and SVGIG (reference sequence). CDR3 length equals 12 residues. The DNA read from the CDR3 is TGTGCCTGGAGTATTCCCGCAGGAAAG. It specifies CAWSIPAGK. The CDR3 reads in full as CAWSIPAGKLFF.

There are a few counts of this clone. The read falls 3 residues short of the CDR3 end, and the missing part is taken from the germline J gene. This chain links TRBV5-1 with TRBJ1-5, with D possibly TRBD1 on 6 matching bases. This CDR3 has 13 amino acids. The germline V and J ends were trimmed by 3 bases and 5 bases, with 9 bases remaining between them. Germline-derived CDR1 and CDR2 are SGHRS and YFSETQ. The CDR3: CASSWEGDQPQHF. CDR3 DNA (partial): TGCGCCAGCAGCTGGGAGGGGGATCAGCCC. The whole variable domain, remainder taken from reference TRBV5-1 and TRBJ1-5, is KAGVTQTPRYLIKTRGQQVTLSCSPISGHRSVSWYQQTPGQGLQFLFEYFSETQRNKGNFPGRFSGRQFSNSRSEMNVSTLELGDSALYLCASSWEGDQPQHFGDGTRLSIL.

This clone showed up many times. The read terminates 3 residues ahead of where the CDR3 ends, so the germline J gene completes it. The V gene is TRBV2, the J gene TRBJ2-7; 9 bases line up with TRBD2. J lost 3 bases, V lost 1 base, and 10 bases had no gene match. CDR1 SNHLY and CDR2 FYNNEI come from the germline V gene. The CDR3 has 17 residues. The covered CDR3 bases are TGTGCCAGCAGTGAAGGGCGACCTAGCGGGATGGTCTACGAG. Translation gives CASSEGRPSGMVYE. The CDR3 as a whole reads CASSEGRPSGMVYEQYF.